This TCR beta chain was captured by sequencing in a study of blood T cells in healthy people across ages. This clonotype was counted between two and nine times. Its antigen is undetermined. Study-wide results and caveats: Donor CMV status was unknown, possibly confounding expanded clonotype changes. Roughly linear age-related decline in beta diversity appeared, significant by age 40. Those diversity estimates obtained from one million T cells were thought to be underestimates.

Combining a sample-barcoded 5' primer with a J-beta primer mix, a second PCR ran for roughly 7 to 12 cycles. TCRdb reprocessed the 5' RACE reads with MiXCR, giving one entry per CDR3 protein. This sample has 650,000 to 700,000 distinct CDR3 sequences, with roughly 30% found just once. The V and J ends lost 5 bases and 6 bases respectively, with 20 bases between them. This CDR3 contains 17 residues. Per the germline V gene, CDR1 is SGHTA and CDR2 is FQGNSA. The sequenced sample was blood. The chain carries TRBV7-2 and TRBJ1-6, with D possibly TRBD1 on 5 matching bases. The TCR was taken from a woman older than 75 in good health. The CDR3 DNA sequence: TGTGCCAGCAGCCGACCCCAGGGTAAAGGGGTTAATTCACCCCTCCACTTT. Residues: CASSRPQGKGVNSPLHF.